A single sample is the source of the 25 T cell receptor beta chains below, sequenced in a study of response to subunit inactivated influenza vaccine. TCRdb called the RT-PCR reads again in MiXCR, with one record for every CDR3 protein. This table has roughly 290,000 distinct CDR3 sequences, about a fifth appearing once. The input for sequencing was PBMCs from blood, taken about 20 months after vaccination. The receptors originated from a man between 50 and 69 years old who received an inactivated influenza vaccine.

The chain uses TRBV2 and TRBJ2-1, with TRBD1 matching 7 bases. CDR3 size: 14 residues. The germline CDR1 and CDR2 sequences are SNHLY and FYNNEI. V trimming: 3 bases; J trimming: 7 bases; junction bases outside the gene matches: 6. CDR3 loop: CASSDWDRRNEQFF. The CDR3, as DNA: TGTGCCAGCAGTGACTGGGACAGAAGAAATGAGCAGTTCTTC.

This clonotype came up a few times. The CDR3, as DNA: TGCGCCAGCAGCCACGACCCCACAGATACGCAGTATTTT. It codes for CASSHDPTDTQYF. V gene TRBV4-1 combines with J gene TRBJ2-3; D not resolved. V dropped 3 bases and J dropped 2 bases, with 6 bases sitting between them. Germline lookup yields CDR1 MGHRA and CDR2 YSYEKL. This CDR3 comprises 13 residues.

This clonotype has just a few counts. The chain joins TRBV10-2 to TRBJ1-1; D not resolved. The CDR3 runs to 15 residues. Trimming cost V 0 bases and J 4 bases, with 12 bases left between them. CDR1 and CDR2 from the germline V gene are WSHSY and SAAADI. CDR3 in amino acids: CASSESQGRTTEAFF. CDR3 in DNA: TGCGCCAGCAGTGAGTCGCAAGGGAGGACCACTGAAGCTTTCTTT.

This clonotype showed up many times. The chain combines TRBV5-1 with TRBJ1-5; the match to TRBD1 covers 7 bases. CDR3 size: 15 residues. The J segment lost 7 bases and the V segment lost 0 bases, leaving 7 bases of the junction unmatched. CDR1 and CDR2 from the germline V gene are SGHRS and YFSETQ. The CDR3 region has the DNA TGCGCCAGCAGCTTGGAAGGGGGCGTGGGACAGCCCCAGCATTTT. Its translation: CASSLEGGVGQPQHF.

The chain has TRBV7-2 and TRBJ2-3, with 10 bases aligning to TRBD2. The V segment lost 6 bases and the J segment 0 bases; nucleotides outside the gene matches: 6. This CDR3 is built from 16 residues. The germline gives CDR1 SGHTA, CDR2 FQGNSA. CDR3 bases: TGTGCCAGCAGACCACCGGGACTAGCGAGCACAGATACGCAGTATTTT. It is translated as CASRPPGLASTDTQYF.

This clonotype was observed at least ten times. This chain links TRBV29-1 with TRBJ1-1; a possible D gene is TRBD1 (6 bases). V shed 4 bases and J shed 0 bases, with 15 bases lying between them. This CDR3 has 15 amino acids. From germline, CDR1 is SQVTM and CDR2 ANQGSEA. CDR3 region: CSVGGTRDMNTEAFF. The CDR3, as DNA: TGCAGCGTTGGTGGCACCAGGGACATGAACACTGAAGCTTTCTTT.

This clonotype came up many times. This chain joins TRBV2 and TRBJ1-4; D might be TRBD1 (5 bases). This CDR3 is built from 15 residues. Germline V gives CDR1 SNHLY, CDR2 FYNNEI. V gave up 3 bases and J gave up 7 bases, with 15 bases separating them. The CDR3: CASSERQGTGEKLFF. Written as DNA, the CDR3 is TGTGCCAGCAGTGAGCGGCAGGGTACAGGTGAAAAACTGTTTTTT.

V gene TRBV7-2 combines with J gene TRBJ2-3; TRBD1 matches at 8 bases. The CDR3 has 15 amino acids. Germline V gene data show CDR1 as SGHTA and CDR2 as FQGNSA. The V and J ends lost 5 bases and 7 bases, in that order; junction bases with no gene match: 11. The CDR3 spells CASSLMQGASNTQYF. The CDR3 bases are TGTGCCAGCAGCCTGATGCAGGGGGCCTCAAATACGCAGTATTTT.

The chain links TRBV18 to TRBJ2-5, with D possibly TRBD1 on 5 matching bases. CDR3 length: 15 amino acids. V was shortened by 6 bases and J by 5 bases, with 19 bases between the two germline ends. CDR1 is KGHSH and CDR2 is LQKENI in the germline V gene. CDR3 in amino acids: CASSSTRETVETQYF. For the CDR3, the DNA is TGTGCCAGCTCGTCAACAAGAGAGACAGTCGAGACCCAGTACTTC.

V usage is TRBV12-3 or TRBV12-4 and J usage is TRBJ1-6; maybe TRBD1 (6 bases). Trimming pared 8 bases from V and 7 bases from J, leaving 12 bases between. This CDR3 has 13 residues. The CDR3 DNA sequence: TGTGCCAGCCGTGCAGGGGAGAATTCACCCCTCCACTTT. As protein: CASRAGENSPLHF.

A few counts support this clonotype. CDR3 coding DNA: TGTGCCAGCAGTTCCGCCGGACTAGCGGGGCTCACAGATACGCAGTATTTT. It codes for CASSSAGLAGLTDTQYF. This chain uses TRBV6-5 with TRBJ2-3; 12 nucleotides match TRBD2. V was pared by 4 bases and J by 2 bases, with 7 bases of the junction left unmatched. CDR3 size: 17 residues. Germline CDR1 is MNHEY and CDR2 is SVGAGI.

The gene calls are TRBV7-8 and TRBJ2-7; D is uncertain. V shed 1 base and J shed 6 bases, with 10 bases lying between them. In germline, CDR1 is SGHVS, CDR2 FQNEAQ. The CDR3 contains 13 residues. The CDR3 protein is CASSLVHGGEQYF. The CDR3 DNA reads as TGTGCCAGCAGCTTAGTTCACGGCGGCGAGCAGTACTTC.

The V and J genes are TRBV7-2 and TRBJ2-7; 8 nucleotides agree with TRBD2. CDR1 is SGHTA, CDR2 FQGNSA, per germline. V was clipped by 3 bases and J by 2 bases; unmatched bases: 12. The CDR3 is 17 amino acids. CDR3 protein: CASSFGGGRHRTYEQYF. The CDR3 bases are TGTGCCAGCAGCTTCGGGGGGGGCCGTCACCGAACCTACGAGCAGTACTTC.

This clonotype was counted a few times. The chain joins TRBV5-4 to TRBJ1-1; the D is unclear. The CDR3 has 15 residues. Germline CDR1 SGHNT, CDR2 YYREEE (reference sequence). Trimming left V 0 bases short and J 0 bases short, with 9 bases between. Written as DNA, the CDR3 is TGTGCCAGCAGCTTGGAGGTGACAATGAACACTGAAGCTTTCTTT. Protein product: CASSLEVTMNTEAFF.

The rearrangement uses TRBV7-3 and TRBJ2-2; D is possibly TRBD1 or TRBD2 (5 bases each). The germline V and J ends were trimmed by 1 base and 5 bases, with 14 bases remaining between them. CDR3 size: 16 residues. The germline V gene encodes CDR1 SGHTA and CDR2 FQGTGA. In DNA, the CDR3 is TGTGCCAGCAGCTTAAATGGGGGACGAGCTACCGGGGAGCTGTTTTTT. Protein product: CASSLNGGRATGELFF.

This clonotype showed up many times. The rearrangement links TRBV7-8 to TRBJ1-3, with D perhaps TRBD1 (6 bases). This CDR3 is 16 amino acids long. Trimming took off 4 bases at V and 0 bases at J, with 13 bases between the two ends. Germline V gives CDR1 SGHVS, CDR2 FQNEAQ. The CDR3, as DNA: TGTGCCAGCAGCTCACAGGGAGCAAACTCTGGAAACACCATATATTTT. Encoded protein: CASSSQGANSGNTIYF.

This clonotype showed up many times. V gene TRBV6-2 or TRBV6-3 combines with J gene TRBJ1-5; the D is unclear. CDR1 MNHEY and CDR2 SVGEGT come from the germline V gene. The ends were cut back, 0 bases at V and 9 bases at J, with 12 bases in the middle. CDR3 length: 14 residues. This chain's CDR3 is CASSYSGGIRPQHF. The CDR3 region has the DNA TGTGCCAGCAGTTACTCGGGAGGGATAAGGCCCCAGCATTTT.

This clonotype came up a few times. The rearrangement links TRBV29-1 to TRBJ2-3; TRBD1 agrees at 7 bases. V was clipped by 3 bases and J by 8 bases; unmatched bases: 8. Germline lookup yields CDR1 SQVTM and CDR2 ANQGSEA. The CDR3 runs 13 residues. The DNA for the CDR3 is TGCAGCGTTGACGACCCCGGACAGGTTACGCAGTATTTT. It yields the protein CSVDDPGQVTQYF.

This clonotype turned up a few times. The V gene is TRBV4-3, the J gene TRBJ1-4, with 7 bases aligning to TRBD1. V lost 0 bases, J lost 5 bases, and 6 bases stayed unmatched. Germline V gene lookup returns CDR1 LGHNA and CDR2 YSLEER. This CDR3 comprises 16 residues. The CDR3 DNA reads as TGCGCCAGCAGCCAAGACCCGGGACAGAGGAATGAAAAACTGTTTTTT. The encoded protein is CASSQDPGQRNEKLFF.

The sample holds many counts of this clonotype. CDR3 sequence (DNA): TGCAGCGCCGAGACAGACTACACCTACGAGCAGTACTTC. This translates into CSAETDYTYEQYF. The chain links TRBV29-1 to TRBJ2-7; D is possibly TRBD1 or TRBD2 (5 bases each). Germline V gene sequence: CDR1 SQVTM, CDR2 ANQGSEA. The V end lost 7 bases, the J end lost 2 bases, and 15 bases lay between the germline ends. This CDR3 has 13 residues.

In this sample, this clonotype turned up a few times. This sequence joins TRBV12-3 or TRBV12-4 and TRBJ1-2; D remains ambiguous. V was pared by 4 bases and J by 3 bases, with 9 bases between. The CDR3 spans 13 residues. CDR3 sequence: CASSYRHDYGYTF. CDR3 sequence (DNA): TGTGCCAGCAGTTACCGACACGACTATGGCTACACCTTC.

The V call is TRBV5-1, the J call TRBJ2-3; 7 nucleotides align to TRBD2. The CDR3 has 15 residues. Germline V CDR1 and CDR2: SGHRS, YFSETQ. Losses at the gene ends were 2 bases for V and 4 bases for J; bases not matched to a gene: 7. The CDR3 protein is CASSFRGELSDTQYF. Here the CDR3 DNA reads TGCGCCAGCAGCTTCCGGGGGGAATTGTCAGATACGCAGTATTTT.

The chain couples TRBV13 to TRBJ2-3; D is ambiguous. This CDR3 is 18 amino acids long. CDR1 is PRHDT, CDR2 FYEKMQ, per germline (reference sequence). Trimming left V 3 bases short and J 0 bases short, with 19 bases between. The CDR3 sequence: CASSFFFVTTSSTDTQYF. In DNA, the CDR3 is TGTGCCAGCAGCTTCTTCTTCGTGACCACTTCTAGCACAGATACGCAGTATTTT.

This clonotype was seen a single time. V usage is TRBV5-6 and J usage is TRBJ2-7; D possibly corresponds to TRBD2 (5 bases). V lost 1 base to trimming and J lost 6 bases, with 11 bases between them. Germline V gene data show CDR1 as SGHDT and CDR2 as YYEEEE. The CDR3 loop spans 13 amino acids. The CDR3 sequence is CASSLRGAGEQYF. CDR3 nucleotides: TGTGCCAGCAGCTTGCGGGGTGCGGGCGAGCAGTACTTC.

The sample holds a few counts of this clonotype. The chain couples TRBV5-6 to TRBJ1-1; TRBD1 might be the D (5 bases). The germline CDR1 and CDR2 sequences are SGHDT and YYEEEE. Deletions cut 2 bases from V and 1 base from J, with 9 bases between. This CDR3 is built from 14 residues. Written as DNA, the CDR3 is TGTGCCAGCAGCTTTGGAGGGACGAACACTGAAGCTTTCTTT. Translation: CASSFGGTNTEAFF.